The present TCR beta chain was sequenced within a study of blood T cells in healthy people across ages. Donors were systemically healthy Caucasian individuals from Russia aged about 6 to 95 years. Concerning this clonotype itself: Its antigen is unidentified.

Germline V gives CDR1 SGDLS, CDR2 YYNGEE. CDR3 length equals 18 residues. V gave up 0 bases and J gave up 2 bases; unmatched junction bases: 10. Study-wide results and caveats: Among long-lived donors, naive CD4+ cells were more numerous and diversity higher than in aged donors.

The second PCR ran about 6 to 12 cycles with a sample-barcoded 5' primer and J-beta primers. Every cDNA was tagged by a template-switch adaptor with 12 random nucleotides. TCRdb re-called the 5' RACE reads with MiXCR, one entry per CDR3 protein. The sample lists fewer than 700,000 distinct CDR3 sequences; roughly 43% were seen once. Sample: blood. This TCR was sampled from a man older than 75 in good health. This chain links TRBV9 with TRBJ2-5; 10 bases line up with TRBD2. The CDR3 DNA follows: TGTGCCAGCAGCGTAGGTGTAGCGGGGGGCCGAGATCAAGAGACCCAGTACTTC. This encodes CASSVGVAGGRDQETQYF.